Below, one T cell receptor beta chain is given with its context. What it recognizes is unknown. This specimen belongs to a study of shared clonotypes between healthy human individuals. Regarding the study as a whole: Generally, estimated richness proved larger in naive subsets than it did in memory subsets.

TCRdb's table, derived via immunoSEQ multiplex PCR, lists solely in-frame clones and lacks some. The sample records fewer than 850,000 clones, about 90% being singletons. V was shortened by 3 bases and J by 4 bases, with 13 bases between the two germline ends. The CDR3 is 14 amino acids. Germline lookup yields CDR1 SGHVS and CDR2 FQNEAQ. The chain has TRBV7-8 and TRBJ2-7; TRBD2 might be the D (6 bases). The sequence came from a man younger than 30 in good health. Some clones in this sample may be carry-over from other donors' samples. The sample was memory CD8+ T cells from PBMCs. The subset: CD45RO+ cells pooled with CCR7-negative TemRA cells. CDR3 region: CASSLQGGQYEQYF. The CDR3 nucleotides are TGTGCCAGCAGCTTGCAAGGAGGGCAGTACGAGCAGTACTTC.